These 31 T cell receptor beta chains came from one sample sequenced in a study of blood T cell repertoires in COVID-19. TCRdb's table, derived via immunoSEQ multiplex PCR, lists solely in-frame clones and lacks some. The sample records around 390,000 clones, around nine tenths being singletons. The sequenced sample was PBMCs or T cells enriched from blood (not recorded which). These receptors were collected from a woman in her forties or fifties who had recovered from COVID-19.

This chain joins TRBV9 and TRBJ2-1; D is unresolved. CDR3 length equals 14 residues. Germline loops: CDR1 SGDLS, CDR2 YYNGEE. Trimming left V 3 bases short and J 0 bases short, with 7 bases between. DNA for the CDR3: TGTGCCAGCAGCGCTGATAGCTCCTACAATGAGCAGTTCTTC. Protein: CASSADSSYNEQFF.

V gene TRBV30 combines with J gene TRBJ2-5, with TRBD2 matching over 11 bases. Germline assignment: CDR1 GTSNPN and CDR2 SVGIG (reference sequence). The trim removed 1 base at V and 5 bases at J, leaving 9 bases unmatched. The CDR3 length is 16 residues. CDR3 sequence reads: CAWSALVAGGPETQYF. As DNA, the CDR3 is TGTGCCTGGAGTGCCCTGGTAGCGGGGGGGCCCGAGACCCAGTACTTC.

The chain uses TRBV6-5 and TRBJ2-3, with TRBD2 matching 10 bases. In germline, CDR1 is MNHEY, CDR2 SVGAGI. Germline trimming cut 3 bases from V and 5 bases from J; bases unmatched to any gene: 8. The length of the CDR3 is 16 residues. The CDR3 coding sequence is TGTGCCAGCAGTTATTCGAGCGGGGGGGCAATAGATACGCAGTATTTT. The encoded protein is CASSYSSGGAIDTQYF.

The chain carries TRBV5-6 and TRBJ1-2; D call uncertain. The CDR3 has 14 amino acids. Germline CDR1 reads SGHDT; CDR2 reads YYEEEE. Trimming cost V 1 base and J 2 bases, with 9 bases left between them. DNA for the CDR3: TGTGCCAGCAGCTTGTTTGGGCAGAACTATGGCTACACCTTC. Translation: CASSLFGQNYGYTF.

The rearrangement joins TRBV7-8 to TRBJ2-1; possibly TRBD2 for D (5 bases). Germline-derived CDR1 and CDR2 are SGHVS and FQNEAQ. CDR3 size: 15 residues. V lost 5 bases and J 5 bases, leaving 16 bases between the germline ends. CDR3 residues: CASSKLLELHNEQFF. The CDR3 DNA follows: TGTGCCAGCAGCAAACTACTAGAGCTTCACAATGAGCAGTTCTTC.

Notes on this clone: The same CDR3 also results from other DNA sequences found in this sample. The chain uses TRBV7-9 and TRBJ1-1, with D possibly being TRBD1 (5 bases). Germline CDR1 reads SEHNR; CDR2 reads FQNEAQ (reference sequence). The CDR3 is made up of 13 amino acids. V was clipped by 5 bases and J by 0 bases, with 7 bases between them. DNA for the CDR3: TGTGCCAGCAGCCCGACAGTGAACACTGAAGCTTTCTTT. It yields the protein CASSPTVNTEAFF. Variable domain in full (rest from reference TRBV7-9 and TRBJ1-1): DTGVSQNPRHKITKRGQNVTFRCDPISEHNRLYWYRQTLGQGPEFLTYFQNEAQLEKSRLLSDRFSAERPKGSFSTLEIQRTEQGDSAMYLCASSPTVNTEAFFGQGTRLTVV.

The chain has TRBV7-9 and TRBJ2-7, with 11 bases fitting TRBD1. Germline CDR1 and CDR2: SEHNR and FQNEAQ (reference sequence). CDR3 size: 15 residues. V lost 4 bases and J lost 3; bases outside the gene matches: 5. CDR3 residues: CASSSGQGAIYEQYF. The CDR3 nucleotides read TGTGCCAGCAGCTCAGGACAGGGGGCGATCTACGAGCAGTACTTC.

The chain combines TRBV25-1 with TRBJ1-2; D gene unclear. Trimming cost V 3 bases and J 4 bases, with 18 bases left between them. Germline V lookup: CDR1 MGHDK, CDR2 SYGVNS. The CDR3 is 16 amino acids. CDR3 DNA sequence: TGTGCCAGCAGTGATTTTGGCGACGGTGAGCGCTATGGCTACACCTTC. This translates into CASSDFGDGERYGYTF.

This rearrangement joins TRBV11-3 to TRBJ1-4; D unresolved. The V end lost 1 base, the J end lost 3 bases, and 12 bases lay between the germline ends. From germline, CDR1 is SGHNT and CDR2 YENEEA. The length of the CDR3 is 16 residues. The CDR3 here is CASSLAQVTANEKLFF. DNA for the CDR3: TGTGCCAGCAGCTTAGCTCAGGTGACGGCTAATGAAAAACTGTTTTTT.

This sequence joins TRBV12-5 and TRBJ1-3; a possible D gene is TRBD1 (5 bases). CDR3 length: 16 amino acids. Deletions cut 4 bases from V and 0 bases from J, with 13 bases between. Germline-derived CDR1 and CDR2 are LGHNT and FRNRAP. The CDR3 here is CASGSYRGYSGNTIYF. DNA of the CDR3: TGTGCTAGTGGTTCATATAGGGGTTACTCTGGAAACACCATATATTTT.

This chain joins TRBV19 and TRBJ2-7; TRBD1 might be the D (5 bases). Germline values: CDR1 LNHDA, CDR2 SQIVND (reference sequence). This CDR3 spans 15 amino acids. V was shortened by 1 base and J by 5 bases, with 15 bases between the two germline ends. In DNA, the CDR3 is TGTGCCAGTAGTATAGGGGCAGGGCCTGGAGACGAGCAGTACTTC. Its translation: CASSIGAGPGDEQYF.

The chain uses TRBV10-3 and TRBJ1-3; TRBD1 is a possible D gene (5 bases). Germline V gives CDR1 ENHRY, CDR2 SYGVKD. CDR3 length equals 12 residues. As DNA, the CDR3 is TGTGCGGCAGGGCCTACTGGAAACACCATATATTTT. It encodes CAAGPTGNTIYF.

The chain couples TRBV7-2 to TRBJ1-3; D unresolved. The V end was cut by 5 bases, the J end by 2 bases, with 13 bases between. From germline, CDR1 is SGHTA and CDR2 FQGNSA. The CDR3 is made up of 15 amino acids. The CDR3 here is CASSPPPGTGNTIYF. In DNA, the CDR3 is TGTGCCAGCAGCCCCCCCCCGGGGACTGGAAACACCATATATTTT.

The chain employs TRBV5-1 and TRBJ2-5; 8 bases align to TRBD1. The V gene's germline CDR1 is SGHRS and CDR2 YFSETQ. The CDR3 is 15 residues long. The V segment lost 2 bases and the J segment 5 bases; nucleotides outside the gene matches: 8. The CDR3 DNA reads TGCGCCAGCAGCTTTCAGGGGGCTAACGGGGAGACCCAGTACTTC. Translation: CASSFQGANGETQYF.

This rearrangement joins TRBV2 to TRBJ2-7, with 10 nucleotides matching TRBD2. The CDR3 runs to 16 residues. J lost 7 bases, V lost 6 bases, and 15 bases had no gene match. The germline CDR1 and CDR2 sequences are SNHLY and FYNNEI. CDR3 coding DNA: TGTGCCAGCAGCCAGGGATTAGCGGGGGGTGTCAGTGAGCAGTACTTC. Amino acids: CASSQGLAGGVSEQYF.

The chain employs TRBV7-2 and TRBJ1-1; 8 nucleotides match TRBD1. The germline V gene has CDR1 SGHTA and CDR2 FQGNSA. This CDR3 has 14 amino acids. Germline trimming cut 1 base from V and 5 bases from J; bases unmatched to any gene: 3. The CDR3, as DNA: TGTGCCAGCAGCTTAGACAGGGGGAGGACTGAAGCTTTCTTT. This gives the protein CASSLDRGRTEAFF.

The chain is built from TRBV6-5 and TRBJ2-2; a possible D gene is TRBD1 (5 bases). The V and J ends lost 5 bases and 4 bases respectively, with 14 bases between them. The CDR3 has 15 residues. Germline loops: CDR1 MNHEY, CDR2 SVGAGI. Here the CDR3 reads CASSRTRDVTGELFF. The DNA for the CDR3 is TGTGCCAGCAGTCGAACCAGGGATGTCACCGGGGAGCTGTTTTTT.

This chain links TRBV5-8 with TRBJ2-1; D is uncertain. Trimming pared 2 bases from V and 6 bases from J, leaving 3 bases between. The CDR3 is 11 residues long. In germline, CDR1 is SGHTS, CDR2 YDEGEE. CDR3 sequence: CASSFINEQFF. The CDR3 DNA reads TGTGCCAGCAGCTTCATCAATGAGCAGTTCTTC.

The chain recombines TRBV27 with TRBJ2-5; tentative D call: TRBD2 (6 bases). The CDR3 has 14 amino acids. With 1 base removed from V and 4 bases from J, the gap between germline ends came to 10 bases. CDR1 and CDR2 from the germline V gene are MNHEY and SMNVEV (reference sequence). CDR3 protein: CASSLFQGGETQYF. The CDR3 DNA follows: TGTGCCAGCAGTTTATTTCAGGGAGGAGAGACCCAGTACTTC.

This chain connects TRBV27 to TRBJ1-1; D gene unclear. CDR1 and CDR2 (germline): MNHEY, SMNVEV (reference sequence). Deletions cut 2 bases from V and 3 bases from J, with 13 bases between. The CDR3 consists of 15 residues. The CDR3 DNA sequence: TGTGCCAGCAGTTTAAAGAGGTACGGAGACACTGAAGCTTTCTTT. This sequence encodes CASSLKRYGDTEAFF.

The rearrangement joins TRBV24-1 to TRBJ1-6; TRBD1 matches 7 bases. This CDR3 contains 15 residues. J gave up 7 bases and V 4 bases, and 6 bases lay outside the gene matches. Germline V gene lookup returns CDR1 KGHDR and CDR2 SFDVKD. This chain's CDR3 is CATSDPGQPNSPLHF. The CDR3, as DNA: TGTGCCACCAGTGACCCGGGACAGCCGAATTCACCCCTCCACTTT.

The chain combines TRBV6-1 with TRBJ1-2; the match to TRBD1 covers 7 bases. CDR3 length equals 18 residues. V lost 2 bases, J lost 4 bases, and 16 bases stayed unmatched. Germline CDR1 is MNHNS and CDR2 is SASEGT. In DNA form, the CDR3 reads TGTGCCAGCAGTGAACCCTTTCCCTTAGGTAACAGGGGCTATGGCTACACCTTC. This gives the protein CASSEPFPLGNRGYGYTF.

This clone was seen more than once but under ten times. This chain uses TRBV7-2 with TRBJ2-2, with D possibly matching TRBD2 (6 bases). Between the trimmed V and J ends, which lost 3 bases and 1 base, there was a span of 9 bases. The length of the CDR3 is 15 residues. Germline CDR1 is SGHTA and CDR2 is FQGNSA. CDR3 DNA: TGTGCCAGCAGCTTTAGCGGCCTGAACACCGGGGAGCTGTTTTTT. Residues: CASSFSGLNTGELFF.

The CDR3 region is CASSQANEGNTEAFF. CDR3 bases: TGTGCCAGCAGCCAAGCCAACGAGGGCAACACTGAAGCTTTCTTT. The rearrangement joins TRBV3-1 (or the pseudogene TRBV3-2) to TRBJ1-1; no reliable D call. CDR3 length: 15 residues. The ends were cut back, 1 base at V and 2 bases at J, with 11 bases in the middle. The V gene's germline CDR1 is LGHDT and CDR2 YNNKEL (reference sequence).

V gene TRBV6-5 combines with J gene TRBJ2-5; D unclear. The V end lost 6 bases, the J end lost 5 bases, and 13 bases lay between the germline ends. The CDR3 consists of 13 residues. Germline V gene sequence: CDR1 MNHEY, CDR2 SVGAGI. CDR3 sequence reads: CASRNGFTETQYF. In nucleotides, the CDR3 is TGTGCCAGCAGAAATGGCTTTACGGAGACCCAGTACTTC.

The CDR3, as DNA: TGCGCCAGCAGCAGGCCCGGGACAGGCCAAGAGACCCAGTACTTC. Translation: CASSRPGTGQETQYF. This chain connects TRBV5-1 to TRBJ2-5, with TRBD1 identical over 8 bases. The J segment lost 1 base and the V segment lost 4 bases, leaving 6 bases of the junction unmatched. This CDR3 contains 15 residues. Germline V gene sequence: CDR1 SGHRS, CDR2 YFSETQ.

This clone came up a few times. The rearrangement uses TRBV28 and TRBJ2-1; 8 nucleotides line up with TRBD2. V lost 7 bases, J lost 3 bases, and 8 bases stayed unmatched. The germline gives CDR1 MDHEN, CDR2 SYDVKM. This CDR3 is built from 15 residues. In nucleotides, the CDR3 is TGTGCCAGCAATGGCGGGGGGCAGGACTACAATGAGCAGTTCTTC. It yields the protein CASNGGGQDYNEQFF.

This clone appeared a single time. The chain joins TRBV7-3 to TRBJ2-5; 13 nucleotides agree with TRBD2. Germline-derived CDR1 and CDR2 are SGHTA and FQGTGA. J gave up 4 bases and V 3 bases, and 5 bases lay outside the gene matches. This CDR3 region has 16 residues. The CDR3 sequence: CASSLTSGGLRETQYF. The CDR3, as DNA: TGTGCCAGCAGCTTGACTAGCGGGGGGTTAAGAGAGACCCAGTACTTC.

This clone appeared a few times. The V call is TRBV2, the J call TRBJ2-7; 9 nucleotides match TRBD2. From germline, CDR1 is SNHLY and CDR2 FYNNEI. V was clipped by 7 bases and J by 0 bases; unmatched bases: 4. This CDR3 is built from 14 residues. The CDR3 nucleotides read TGTGCCAGCATGAGTAGCGGGGGCTCCTACGAGCAGTACTTC. Protein product: CASMSSGGSYEQYF.

This rearrangement joins TRBV10-3 to TRBJ2-3, with 9 positions matching TRBD2. Trimming removed 2 bases from V and 0 bases from J; junction bases left unmatched: 0. CDR3 length equals 15 residues. Germline V gene lookup returns CDR1 ENHRY and CDR2 SYGVKD. The CDR3 sequence is CAISELAGSTDTQYF. CDR3 in DNA: TGTGCCATCAGTGAGCTAGCGGGGAGCACAGATACGCAGTATTTT.

The chain combines TRBV19 with TRBJ1-1; D unclear. Germline values: CDR1 LNHDA, CDR2 SQIVND (reference sequence). The CDR3 runs to 13 residues. V shed 5 bases and J shed 6 bases, with 13 bases lying between them. The CDR3: CASSPPGRPEAFF. In DNA, the CDR3 is TGTGCCAGTAGTCCCCCAGGCCGGCCTGAAGCTTTCTTT.